These 18 T cell receptor beta chains were all obtained from the same sample, sequenced in a study of technical replicates of blood from a handful of donors. The assay was immunoSEQ multiplex PCR, and TCRdb's table has in-frame clones only and misses some. This table has under 90,000 clones, roughly 96% appearing once. Sequencing was performed on T cells isolated from PBMCs. Receptors originate from a human donor in good health.

This rearrangement joins TRBV7-3 to TRBJ2-2; no reliable D call. Germline V CDR1 and CDR2: SGHTA, FQGTGA. There are 14 residues in the CDR3. V lost 1 base and J 1 base, leaving 4 bases between the germline ends. CDR3 in amino acids: CASSLIVNTGELFF. In DNA form, the CDR3 reads TGTGCCAGCAGCTTAATAGTGAACACCGGGGAGCTGTTTTTT.

The chain employs TRBV2 and TRBJ2-7, with unresolved D. The CDR3 is 15 residues long. The V gene's germline CDR1 is SNHLY and CDR2 FYNNEI. Trimming cost V 9 bases and J 0 bases, with 18 bases left between them. CDR3 region: CASIENVRVSYEQYF. CDR3 in DNA: TGTGCCAGTATAGAAAACGTCCGGGTCTCCTACGAGCAGTACTTC. The full variable domain, completed using reference TRBV2 and TRBJ2-7, is EPEVTQTPSHQVTQMGQEVILRCVPISNHLYFYWYRQILGQKVEFLVSFYNNEISEKSEIFDDQFSVERPDGSNFTLKIRSTKLEDSAMYFCASIENVRVSYEQYFGPGTRLTVT.

The rearrangement joins TRBV29-1 to TRBJ2-7; D is undetermined. CDR1 SQVTM and CDR2 ANQGSEA come from the germline V gene. This CDR3 is built from 16 residues. With 2 bases removed from V and 3 bases from J, the gap between germline ends came to 20 bases. CDR3 nucleotide sequence: TGCAGCGTTGAACGCGGATACACTCGAAATGGCTACGAGCAGTACTTC. It translates to CSVERGYTRNGYEQYF.

The chain combines TRBV9 with TRBJ2-5; 8 nucleotides align to TRBD1. The V gene's germline CDR1 is SGDLS and CDR2 YYNGEE. V lost 2 bases, J lost 1 base, and 1 base stayed unmatched. This CDR3 is 14 amino acids long. The CDR3 DNA is TGTGCCAGCAGCGTCACAGGGGGCCAAGAGACCCAGTACTTC. The encoded protein is CASSVTGGQETQYF.

The V gene is TRBV28, the J gene TRBJ2-1; D possibly corresponds to TRBD2 (7 bases). Trimming took 7 bases from V and 3 from J, leaving 16 bases between them. In germline, CDR1 is MDHEN, CDR2 SYDVKM. The CDR3 loop spans 15 amino acids. CDR3 protein: CASTTGGADYNEQFF. DNA for the CDR3: TGTGCCAGCACCACTGGGGGGGCTGACTACAATGAGCAGTTCTTC. Together with reference TRBV28 and TRBJ2-1, the CDR3 gives the full variable domain: DVKVTQSSRYLVKRTGEKVFLECVQDMDHENMFWYRQDPGLGLRLIYFSYDVKMKEKGDIPEGYSVSREKKERFSLILESASTNQTSMYLCASTTGGADYNEQFFGPGTRLTVL.

The count of this clone is one. This chain joins TRBV6-5 and TRBJ2-1; no firm D call. V was trimmed by 2 bases and J by 4 bases, leaving 12 bases between them. This CDR3 contains 15 residues. The germline gives CDR1 MNHEY, CDR2 SVGAGI. The CDR3 bases are TGTGCCAGCAGTTACAGTGGGCCAGGATACAATGAGCAGTTCTTC. Its protein product is CASSYSGPGYNEQFF.

The V call is TRBV5-6, the J call TRBJ1-6; D possibly corresponds to TRBD1 (5 bases). This CDR3 region has 15 residues. Germline V lookup: CDR1 SGHDT, CDR2 YYEEEE. Trimming took off 4 bases at V and 6 bases at J, with 14 bases between the two ends. Here the CDR3 reads CASSPGGLGNSPLHF. The CDR3 nucleotides read TGTGCCAGCAGCCCGGGGGGGTTGGGTAATTCACCCCTCCACTTT.

The CDR3, as DNA: TGCGCCAGCAGCTTGGGGGACAGGGGGCGCCGGTCTGAAAAACTGTTTTTT. This sequence encodes CASSLGDRGRRSEKLFF. The rearrangement uses TRBV5-1 and TRBJ1-4, with TRBD1 identical over 12 bases. This CDR3 region has 17 residues. V shed 0 bases, J shed 7 bases, and the junction held 7 bases outside the gene matches. CDR1 SGHRS and CDR2 YFSETQ come from the germline V gene. The whole variable domain, remainder taken from reference TRBV5-1 and TRBJ1-4, is KAGVTQTPRYLIKTRGQQVTLSCSPISGHRSVSWYQQTPGQGLQFLFEYFSETQRNKGNFPGRFSGRQFSNSRSEMNVSTLELGDSALYLCASSLGDRGRRSEKLFFGSGTQLSVL.

This clone was seen a single time. The chain links TRBV9 to TRBJ2-5, with 13 positions matching TRBD2. This CDR3 contains 16 residues. Per germline, CDR1 SGDLS and CDR2 YYNGEE. J was trimmed by 5 bases and V by 2 bases; bases with no gene match: 6. The CDR3 DNA is TGTGCCAGCAGCGTGGGTGGACTAGCGGGGGTGGAGACCCAGTACTTC. The encoded protein is CASSVGGLAGVETQYF.

The V and J genes are TRBV5-1 and TRBJ2-7, with a possible D match to TRBD1 (6 bases). V was shortened by 6 bases and J by 6 bases, with 16 bases between the two germline ends. The V gene's germline CDR1 is SGHRS and CDR2 YFSETQ. This CDR3 is built from 13 residues. DNA of the CDR3: TGCGCCAGCACCGAAAGCTGGGGGCCCGAGCAGTACTTC. Its translation: CASTESWGPEQYF.

The chain employs TRBV27 and TRBJ2-2; 7 bases fit TRBD2. Losses at the gene ends were 1 base for V and 5 bases for J; bases not matched to a gene: 1. Germline lookup yields CDR1 MNHEY and CDR2 SMNVEV (reference sequence). The CDR3 runs to 14 residues. The chain's CDR3 is CASSLWEGTGELFF. The CDR3, as DNA: TGTGCCAGCAGTTTATGGGAGGGGACCGGGGAGCTGTTTTTT.

The chain uses TRBV4-1 and TRBJ2-2, with D possibly being TRBD1 (6 bases). V shed 4 bases and J shed 5 bases, with 14 bases lying between them. Germline CDR1 and CDR2: MGHRA and YSYEKL. This CDR3 contains 15 residues. This CDR3 reads CASSLGAEQTGELFF. Written as DNA, the CDR3 is TGCGCCAGCAGCCTGGGGGCAGAACAGACCGGGGAGCTGTTTTTT.

V and J are TRBV4-1 and TRBJ2-7, with TRBD2 identical over 7 bases. The trim removed 2 bases at V and 1 base at J, leaving 8 bases unmatched. The length of the CDR3 is 16 residues. The germline V gene encodes CDR1 MGHRA and CDR2 YSYEKL. CDR3 coding DNA: TGCGCCAGCAGCCAATTGGCTAGCGGCACATCCTACGAGCAGTACTTC. Translated, it gives CASSQLASGTSYEQYF.

This clone has only a few counts. The chain recombines TRBV5-1 with TRBJ1-1; D is possibly TRBD1 (5 bases). V lost 0 bases, J lost 5 bases, and 8 bases lay in between. CDR3 length equals 13 residues. Germline CDR1 SGHRS, CDR2 YFSETQ. The CDR3 reads CASSLAGRTEAFF. For the CDR3, the DNA is TGCGCCAGCAGCTTGGCAGGGAGGACTGAAGCTTTCTTT.

CDR3 sequence reads: CASSLTDEGADTQYF. CDR3 bases: TGTGCCAGCAGTTTGACCGACGAGGGAGCAGATACGCAGTATTTT. The chain recombines TRBV28 with TRBJ2-3, with TRBD2 as a possible D gene (5 bases). CDR1 is MDHEN, CDR2 SYDVKM, per germline. V lost 3 bases to trimming and J lost 4 bases, with 14 bases between them. The CDR3 has 15 residues.

The chain uses TRBV7-2 and TRBJ2-7; D remains unclear. CDR3 length: 11 residues. CDR1 SGHTA and CDR2 FQGNSA come from the germline V gene. V was shortened by 7 bases and J by 5 bases, with 9 bases between the two germline ends. CDR3 nucleotides: TGTGCCAGCACCCCATTCAACGAGCAGTACTTC. Protein product: CASTPFNEQYF.

The chain recombines TRBV7-2 with TRBJ1-5; 7 nucleotides agree with TRBD1. This CDR3 is 16 amino acids long. Germline V gene sequence: CDR1 SGHTA, CDR2 FQGNSA. Trimming took 5 bases from V and 0 from J; bases not matched to a gene: 7. The CDR3: CASSRKGDSSNQPQHF. CDR3 DNA sequence: TGTGCCAGCAGCAGGAAGGGGGACAGTAGCAATCAGCCCCAGCATTTT.

The chain links TRBV28 to TRBJ1-5; a weak D match, TRBD1 (5 bases). CDR3 size: 19 residues. The V and J ends lost 3 bases and 4 bases respectively, with 25 bases between them. CDR1 and CDR2 (germline): MDHEN, SYDVKM. Written as DNA, the CDR3 is TGTGCCAGCAGTTTTCTCTGGGGTCATCTCCGGGGGAGTAATCAGCCCCAGCATTTT. Its translation: CASSFLWGHLRGSNQPQHF. The whole variable domain, filled in from reference TRBV28 and TRBJ1-5, reads DVKVTQSSRYLVKRTGEKVFLECVQDMDHENMFWYRQDPGLGLRLIYFSYDVKMKEKGDIPEGYSVSREKKERFSLILESASTNQTSMYLCASSFLWGHLRGSNQPQHFGDGTRLSIL.